The 22 T cell receptor beta chains listed next were all sequenced from one sample in a study of T cells expressing NK-cell markers. One entry per CDR3 protein, without DNA, is what TCRdb gives after re-calling the 5' RACE reads. In all, the sample yields a few hundred thousand distinct CDR3 sequences. The material sequenced was blood T cells: a sorted CD56 or NKG2C T cell subset, CD4+ or CD8+ T cells, or bulk PBMC T cells (not recorded which). These TCRs come from a man between 18 and 69 years old in good health.

This chain joins TRBV25-1 and TRBJ1-5; TCRdb gives TRBD1 as the D gene, but with no DNA this cannot be confirmed. The CDR3 is 14 residues long. The germline V gene has CDR1 MGHDK and CDR2 SYGVNS. CDR3 in amino acids: CASRKTGNNQPQHF.

The chain uses TRBV19 and TRBJ2-7. CDR1 is LNHDA, CDR2 SQIVND, per germline (reference sequence). This CDR3 has 14 amino acids. The CDR3 region is CASRDGASPDEQYF.

The chain carries TRBV3-1 and TRBJ2-2; as DNA is missing, the TRBD1 call by TCRdb cannot be tested. Germline-derived CDR1 and CDR2 are LGHDT and YNNKEL (reference sequence). This CDR3 is built from 16 residues. The CDR3 here is CASSRGTAPNTGELFF.

This rearrangement joins TRBV7-6 to TRBJ2-3; TCRdb designates TRBD1, a call that cannot be tested without DNA. The CDR3 totals 15 residues. Germline CDR1 and CDR2: SGHVS and FNYEAQ. This CDR3 is CASSGQNFRADTQYF.

The genes are TRBV3-1 and TRBJ1-1. The CDR3 spans 13 residues. Germline CDR1 and CDR2: LGHDT and YNNKEL (reference sequence). CDR3 region: CASSQGHGFHAFF.

CDR3 amino acids: CASSLMTSGGAHEQFF. This chain connects TRBV6-1 to TRBJ2-1; TCRdb designates TRBD2, a call that cannot be tested without DNA. In germline, CDR1 is MNHNS, CDR2 SASEGT. CDR3 length equals 16 residues.

V is TRBV7-9 and J is TRBJ2-1; no DNA is available, so the TRBD2 call from TCRdb remains unchecked. Per germline, CDR1 SEHNR and CDR2 FQNEAQ (reference sequence). The CDR3 sequence is 15 residues long. This CDR3 is CASRPLELGMDEQFF.

This chain connects TRBV6-2 or TRBV6-3 to TRBJ1-6; TCRdb proposes TRBD1, but this gene call is untestable without DNA. CDR1 is MNHEY, CDR2 SVGEGT, per germline. There are 16 residues in the CDR3. The CDR3 sequence: CASSYSPRTEDSPLHF.

The CDR3: CASSLVSGQGQNEQFF. This chain joins TRBV28 and TRBJ2-1; checking the TCRdb D call of TRBD1 is not possible without DNA. Germline V gene data show CDR1 as MDHEN and CDR2 as SYDVKM. The CDR3 contains 16 residues.

The chain is built from TRBV6-4 and TRBJ1-5; absent DNA, TCRdb's TRBD1 call cannot be checked. CDR3 length equals 17 residues. In germline, CDR1 is MRHNA, CDR2 SNTAGT. The CDR3 here is CASRQEGGIYGNQPQHF.

The CDR3 loop reads CASSLGPSGLTTDTQYF. This chain uses TRBV7-2 with TRBJ2-3; TCRdb returns TRBD2, unconfirmable since there is no DNA. The CDR3 is 17 residues long. CDR1 and CDR2 from the germline V gene are SGHTA and FQGNSA.

The V call is TRBV5-5, the J call TRBJ2-7; TCRdb's D call of TRBD1 is untestable without DNA. CDR3 length: 14 amino acids. Germline CDR1 and CDR2: SGHKS and YYEKEE (reference sequence). This CDR3 reads CASSQRTGGAGQYF.

The gene calls are TRBV20-1 and TRBJ2-7; TCRdb outputs TRBD2, but without DNA this stays unchecked. CDR3 length: 15 residues. Germline V gives CDR1 DFQATT, CDR2 SNEGSKA (reference sequence). CDR3 region: CSARLAGGPSYEQYF.

This chain's CDR3 is CAISGGLTGELFF. The rearrangement uses TRBV10-3 and TRBJ2-2; the TCRdb call, TRBD1, lacks DNA for checking. This CDR3 contains 13 residues. In germline, CDR1 is ENHRY, CDR2 SYGVKD.

The chain employs TRBV18 and TRBJ1-2. The CDR3 totals 15 residues. Germline CDR1 is KGHSH and CDR2 is LQKENI. CDR3 protein: CASSPTVNSFYGYTF.

The V gene is TRBV5-1, the J gene TRBJ2-2; TCRdb reports TRBD1, a call that lacks DNA to check it against. CDR3 length equals 15 residues. Per the germline V gene, CDR1 is SGHRS and CDR2 is YFSETQ. The CDR3 is CASSLYKGAGGELFF.

The rearrangement joins TRBV5-1 to TRBJ1-1; the D call of TRBD1 rests on TCRdb alone, since no DNA is present to check it. This CDR3 has 16 residues. Germline-derived CDR1 and CDR2 are SGHRS and YFSETQ. CDR3 in amino acids: CASSLPPTGGRTEAFF.

The chain combines TRBV20-1 with TRBJ2-7; the TRBD1 assignment by TCRdb is unverifiable without DNA. From germline, CDR1 is DFQATT and CDR2 SNEGSKA (reference sequence). The CDR3 sequence is 14 residues long. CDR3 sequence reads: CSAQSRGRSYEQYF.

The chain has TRBV7-9 and TRBJ1-1. The CDR3 covers 16 residues. Per the germline V gene, CDR1 is SEHNR and CDR2 is FQNEAQ (reference sequence). This CDR3 is CASSPRRDGRNTEAFF. Together with reference TRBV7-9 and TRBJ1-1, the CDR3 gives the full variable domain: DTGVSQNPRHKITKRGQNVTFRCDPISEHNRLYWYRQTLGQGPEFLTYFQNEAQLEKSRLLSDRFSAERPKGSFSTLEIQRTEQGDSAMYLCASSPRRDGRNTEAFFGQGTRLTVV.

This chain links TRBV7-8 with TRBJ1-1; TCRdb names TRBD1, which stays unverified in the absence of DNA. CDR1 SGHVS and CDR2 FQNEAQ come from the germline V gene. The CDR3 covers 16 residues. CDR3 sequence reads: CASSFFHAGVIAEAFF.

V and J are TRBV6-1 and TRBJ2-5; TCRdb indicates TRBD1, and absent DNA this call remains unverified. The CDR3 is made up of 17 amino acids. Germline V gene data show CDR1 as MNHNS and CDR2 as SASEGT. The CDR3 loop is CASSEYQGQGRRETQYF.

The chain is built from TRBV12-3 or TRBV12-4 and TRBJ1-4. The CDR3 has 14 residues. CDR3: CASSLRAGLGKLFF.